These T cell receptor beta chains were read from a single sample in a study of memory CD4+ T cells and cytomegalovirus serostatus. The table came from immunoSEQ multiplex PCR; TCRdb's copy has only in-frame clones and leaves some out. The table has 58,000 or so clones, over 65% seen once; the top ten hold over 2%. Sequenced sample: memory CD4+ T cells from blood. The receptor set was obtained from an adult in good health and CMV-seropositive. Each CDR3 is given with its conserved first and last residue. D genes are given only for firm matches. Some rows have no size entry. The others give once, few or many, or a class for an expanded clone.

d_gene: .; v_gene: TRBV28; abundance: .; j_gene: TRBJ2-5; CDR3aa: CASSSGETQYF; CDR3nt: TGTGCCAGCAGCTCTGGCGAGACCCAGTACTTC
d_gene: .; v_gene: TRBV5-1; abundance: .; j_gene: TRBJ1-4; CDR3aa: CASSYGSGEKLFF; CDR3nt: TGCGCCAGCAGCTACGGCAGCGGGGAAAAACTGTTTTTT
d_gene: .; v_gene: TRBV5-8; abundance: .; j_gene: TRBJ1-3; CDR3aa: CASSRGDGNTIYF; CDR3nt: TGTGCCAGCAGCAGGGGAGATGGAAACACCATATATTTT
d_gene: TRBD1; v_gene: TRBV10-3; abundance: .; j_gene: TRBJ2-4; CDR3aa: CAIRDPRDRDLYF; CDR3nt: TGTGCCATCAGAGACCCCCGGGACAGGGATTTGTACTTC
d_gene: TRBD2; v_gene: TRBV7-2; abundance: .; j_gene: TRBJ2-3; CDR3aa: CASSLGGSRTDTQYF; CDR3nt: TGTGCCAGCAGCTTAGGCGGGAGCCGCACAGATACGCAGTATTTT
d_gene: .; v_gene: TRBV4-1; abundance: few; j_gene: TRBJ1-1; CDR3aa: CASSQEGTGLSAFF; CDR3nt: TGCGCCAGCAGCCAAGAAGGGACGGGACTCAGCGCTTTCTTT
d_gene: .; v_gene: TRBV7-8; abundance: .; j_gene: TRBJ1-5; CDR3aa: CASNPGGFDQPQHF; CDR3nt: TGTGCCAGCAATCCGGGGGGGTTCGATCAGCCCCAGCATTTT
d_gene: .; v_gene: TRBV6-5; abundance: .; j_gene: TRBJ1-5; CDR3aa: CASRRGADTNQPQHF; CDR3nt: TGTGCCAGCAGGCGCGGAGCAGACACCAATCAGCCCCAGCATTTT
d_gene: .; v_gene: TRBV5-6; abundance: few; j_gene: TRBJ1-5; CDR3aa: CASSPRGQPQHF; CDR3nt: TGTGCCAGCAGCCCCAGGGGTCAGCCCCAGCATTTT
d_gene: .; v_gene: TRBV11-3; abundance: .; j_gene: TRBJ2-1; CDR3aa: CASSSWAGNEQFF; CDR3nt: TGTGCCAGCAGCTCATGGGCAGGGAATGAGCAGTTCTTC
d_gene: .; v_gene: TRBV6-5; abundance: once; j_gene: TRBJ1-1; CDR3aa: CASSHQQVNTEAFF; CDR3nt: TGTGCCAGCAGCCATCAACAGGTTAACACTGAAGCTTTCTTT
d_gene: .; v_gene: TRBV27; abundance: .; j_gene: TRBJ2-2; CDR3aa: CASRGERFSSAGELFF; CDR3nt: TGTGCCAGCAGGGGAGAGAGGTTTAGTAGCGCCGGGGAGCTGTTTTTT
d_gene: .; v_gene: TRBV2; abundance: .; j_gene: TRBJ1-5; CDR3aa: CASLGDSNQPQHF; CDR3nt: TGTGCCAGCCTAGGGGATAGCAATCAGCCCCAGCATTTT
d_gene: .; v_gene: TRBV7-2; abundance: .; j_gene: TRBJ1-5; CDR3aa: CASSLDYNQPQHF; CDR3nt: TGTGCCAGCAGCTTAGACTACAATCAGCCCCAGCATTTT
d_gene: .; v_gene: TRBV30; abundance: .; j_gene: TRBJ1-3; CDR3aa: CAWGGAGPSSGNTIYF; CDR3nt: TGTGCCTGGGGTGGGGCAGGGCCGAGCTCTGGAAACACCATATATTTT
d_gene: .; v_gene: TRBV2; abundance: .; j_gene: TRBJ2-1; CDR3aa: CASSEEFRSRGEQFF; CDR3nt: TGTGCCAGCAGTGAGGAATTCAGGTCAAGGGGTGAGCAGTTCTTC
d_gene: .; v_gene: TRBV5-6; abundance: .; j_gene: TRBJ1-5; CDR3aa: CASSFRAGRSPQHF; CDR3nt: TGTGCCAGCAGCTTCCGAGCGGGCCGCTCGCCCCAGCATTTT
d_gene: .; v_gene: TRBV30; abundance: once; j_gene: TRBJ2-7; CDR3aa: CAWSFGGSLVHHEQYF; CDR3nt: TGTGCCTGGAGTTTTGGGGGGAGTCTTGTCCACCACGAGCAGTACTTC
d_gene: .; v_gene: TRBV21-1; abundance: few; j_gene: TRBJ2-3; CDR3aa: CASLGVDTDTQYF; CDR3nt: TGTGCCAGCTTAGGCGTAGACACAGATACGCAGTATTTT
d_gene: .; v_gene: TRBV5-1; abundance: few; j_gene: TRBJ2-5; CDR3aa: CASNPLPGQETQYF; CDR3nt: TGCGCCAGCAACCCTCTCCCAGGCCAAGAGACCCAGTACTTC
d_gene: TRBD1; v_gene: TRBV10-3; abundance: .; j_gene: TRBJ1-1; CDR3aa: CAIRGTGNGFAEAFF; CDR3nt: TGTGCCATCAGGGGGACAGGGAATGGTTTCGCTGAAGCTTTCTTT
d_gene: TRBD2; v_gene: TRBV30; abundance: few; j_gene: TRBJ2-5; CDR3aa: CAWSSGEGYQETQYF; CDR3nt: TGTGCCTGGAGTAGCGGGGAGGGGTACCAAGAGACCCAGTACTTC
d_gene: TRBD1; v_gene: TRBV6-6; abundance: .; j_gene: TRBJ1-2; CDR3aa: CASNRDRGGGYTF; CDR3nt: TGTGCCAGCAATAGGGACAGGGGGGGTGGCTACACCTTC
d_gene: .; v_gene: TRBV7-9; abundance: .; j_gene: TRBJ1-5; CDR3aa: CASSPDFSSQPQHF; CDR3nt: TGTGCCAGCAGCCCGGACTTCAGTAGCCAGCCCCAGCATTTT
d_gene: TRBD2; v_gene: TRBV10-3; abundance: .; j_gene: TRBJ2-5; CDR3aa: CATKGGLAGEAQYF; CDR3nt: TGTGCCACCAAAGGGGGACTAGCGGGAGAGGCTCAGTACTTC
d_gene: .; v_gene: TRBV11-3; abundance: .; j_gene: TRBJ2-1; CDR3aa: CASSSTYNEQFF; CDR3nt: TGTGCCAGCAGCTCCACCTACAATGAGCAGTTCTTC
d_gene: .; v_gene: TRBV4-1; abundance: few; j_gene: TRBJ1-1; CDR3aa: CASSQPTTGLVEAFF; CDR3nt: TGCGCCAGCAGCCAACCGACAACAGGGTTGGTTGAAGCTTTCTTT
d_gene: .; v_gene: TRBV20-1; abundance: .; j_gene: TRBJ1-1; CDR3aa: CSARGDEAFF; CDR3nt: TGCAGTGCTAGAGGGGATGAAGCTTTCTTT
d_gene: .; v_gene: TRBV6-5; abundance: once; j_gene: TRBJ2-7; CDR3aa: CASSYDSPVGSYEQYF; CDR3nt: TGTGCCAGCAGTTATGATAGCCCTGTCGGGTCCTACGAGCAGTACTTC
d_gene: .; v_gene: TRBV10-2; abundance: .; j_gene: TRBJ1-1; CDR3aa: CASSDQGLNTEAFF; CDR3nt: TGCGCCAGCAGTGATCAAGGCCTGAACACTGAAGCTTTCTTT
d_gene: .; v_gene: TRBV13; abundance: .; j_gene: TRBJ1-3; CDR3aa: CASSFGGVGNTIYF; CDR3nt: TGTGCCAGCAGCTTTGGGGGCGTCGGAAACACCATATATTTT
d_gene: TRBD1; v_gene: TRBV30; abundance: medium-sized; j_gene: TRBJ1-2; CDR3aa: CAWSTHRGQGGYTF; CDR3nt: TGTGCCTGGAGTACCCACAGGGGCCAGGGGGGCTACACCTTC
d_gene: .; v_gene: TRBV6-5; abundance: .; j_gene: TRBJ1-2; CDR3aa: CASRSDNYGYTF; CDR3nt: TGTGCCAGCAGGTCAGACAACTATGGCTACACCTTC
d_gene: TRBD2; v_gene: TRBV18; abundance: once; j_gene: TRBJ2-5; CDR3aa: CASSPLAGETQYF; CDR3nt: TGTGCCAGCTCACCCCTAGCGGGAGAGACCCAGTACTTC
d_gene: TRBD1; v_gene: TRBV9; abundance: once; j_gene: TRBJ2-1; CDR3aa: CASSVRDSSYNEQFF; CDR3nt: TGTGCCAGCAGCGTCCGGGACAGCTCCTACAATGAGCAGTTCTTC
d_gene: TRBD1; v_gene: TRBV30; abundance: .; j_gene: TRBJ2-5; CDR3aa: CAWSVLGQGATQYF; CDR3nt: TGTGCCTGGAGTGTCCTCGGACAGGGGGCGACCCAGTACTTC
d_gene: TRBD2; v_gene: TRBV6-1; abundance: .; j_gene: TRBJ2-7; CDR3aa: CASTPLGGSSYEQYF; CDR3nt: TGTGCCAGCACCCCCTTGGGCGGGAGCTCCTACGAGCAGTACTTC
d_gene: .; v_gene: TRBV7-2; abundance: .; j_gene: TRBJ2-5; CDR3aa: CASSLDRAQETQYF; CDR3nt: TGTGCCAGCAGCTTAGACAGGGCTCAAGAGACCCAGTACTTC
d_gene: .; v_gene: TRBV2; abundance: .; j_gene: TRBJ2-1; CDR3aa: CASSEELQFF; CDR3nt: TGTGCCAGCAGTGAGGAGTTGCAGTTCTTC
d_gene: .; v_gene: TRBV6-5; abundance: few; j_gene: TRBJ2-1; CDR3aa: CASSPSGGGVFF; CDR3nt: TGTGCCAGCAGTCCTAGTGGGGGTGGGGTGTTCTTC